One sample yielded the 32 T cell receptor beta chains listed below, sequenced in a study of OX40 agonist ivuxolimab in advanced cancers. Assay: immunoSEQ multiplex PCR; the TCRdb copy retains only in-frame clones and omits some. The sample lists about 72,000 clones; about four fifths were seen once. The source material was CD4+ or CD8+ T cells sorted from blood, sampled in a trial of the OX40 agonist ivuxolimab. The receptors here all came from an adult with an advanced solid tumor such as melanoma, head and neck, liver or kidney cancer.

The CDR3 loop is CASSTDGPGAKNIQYF. The CDR3 region has the DNA TGTGCCAGCAGCACGGACGGTCCGGGTGCCAAAAACATTCAGTACTTC. The chain recombines TRBV7-9 with TRBJ2-4; D not certain. From germline, CDR1 is SEHNR and CDR2 FQNEAQ (reference sequence). With 5 bases removed from V and 1 base from J, the gap between germline ends came to 15 bases. CDR3 length: 16 amino acids.

A single count supports this clone. The genes are TRBV18 and TRBJ1-2; 8 bases agree with TRBD1. The CDR3 is 15 amino acids. Germline values: CDR1 KGHSH, CDR2 LQKENI. Germline trimming cut 5 bases from V and 4 bases from J; bases unmatched to any gene: 9. The CDR3 DNA follows: TGTGCCAGCTCAGGAGGGGTCGGACAGGGCTATGGCTACACCTTC. Its translation is CASSGGVGQGYGYTF.

The chain links TRBV7-8 to TRBJ2-1; 7 nucleotides match TRBD2. The germline V gene encodes CDR1 SGHVS and CDR2 FQNEAQ. This CDR3 comprises 16 residues. V was pared by 0 bases and J by 2 bases, with 4 bases of the junction left unmatched. CDR3 in DNA: TGTGCCAGCAGCTTAGCGCACGCGGGAGCCTACAATGAGCAGTTCTTC. It is translated as CASSLAHAGAYNEQFF.

The chain has TRBV19 and TRBJ2-5, with D hard to call. The CDR3 is 12 residues long. Germline V gene data show CDR1 as LNHDA and CDR2 as SQIVND (reference sequence). V shed 10 bases and J shed 1 base, with 10 bases lying between them. The CDR3 bases are TGTGCCACCTCGGCACGCCAAGAGACCCAGTACTTC. Its translation is CATSARQETQYF.

This chain links TRBV11-2 with TRBJ1-5; D not certain. This CDR3 spans 16 amino acids. Germline V gives CDR1 SGHAT, CDR2 FQNNGV. With 3 bases removed from V and 0 bases from J, the gap between germline ends came to 12 bases. CDR3 nucleotides: TGTGCCAGCAGCTTGCGGGCAGAAAATAGCAATCAGCCCCAGCATTTT. It specifies CASSLRAENSNQPQHF. Looking up the rest from reference TRBV11-2 and TRBJ1-5 gives the full variable domain: EAGVAQSPRYKIIEKRQSVAFWCNPISGHATLYWYQQILGQGPKLLIQFQNNGVVDDSQLPKDRFSAERLKGVDSTLKIQPAKLEDSAVYLCASSLRAENSNQPQHFGDGTRLSIL.

This clone occurred a few times. The chain combines TRBV7-9 with TRBJ1-5; 8 positions agree with TRBD1. The CDR3 totals 14 residues. The germline V gene encodes CDR1 SEHNR and CDR2 FQNEAQ (reference sequence). V gave up 5 bases and J gave up 7 bases; unmatched junction bases: 7. The CDR3, as DNA: TGTGCCAGCAGCCCCGGACAGGGCGGGCAGCCCCAGCATTTT. It codes for CASSPGQGGQPQHF.

The V call is TRBV21-1, the J call TRBJ1-5; TRBD1 is the table's D call, not checked against the DNA. TRBV21-1 is designated a pseudogene. This CDR3 is built from 18 residues. The CDR3 spells CASSKDGRKGRSNQPQHF. The CDR3 nucleotides read TGTGCCAGCAGCAAAGACGGGCGGAAGGGGCGCAGCAATCAGCCCCAGCATTTT.

The chain carries TRBV19 and TRBJ1-4, with no clear D. Germline CDR1 LNHDA, CDR2 SQIVND (reference sequence). This CDR3 is built from 15 residues. V lost 4 bases and J lost 2, with 11 bases in between. CDR3 amino acids: CASSKGRSTNEKLFF. As DNA, the CDR3 is TGTGCCAGTAGTAAAGGACGTTCGACTAATGAAAAACTGTTTTTT.

This chain joins TRBV5-1 and TRBJ1-1; no firm D call. The CDR3 runs 14 residues. Germline CDR1 reads SGHRS; CDR2 reads YFSETQ. V shed 0 bases and J shed 4 bases, with 10 bases lying between them. CDR3 DNA sequence: TGCGCCAGCAGCTTGGGAAACCAGGCCACTGAAGCTTTCTTT. The encoded protein is CASSLGNQATEAFF.

The V gene is TRBV7-3, the J gene TRBJ2-5, with D hard to call. Trimming left V 2 bases short and J 3 bases short, with 10 bases between. Germline V gives CDR1 SGHTA, CDR2 FQGTGA. The CDR3 is 14 residues long. CDR3 region: CASSLLGRKETQYF. In DNA form, the CDR3 reads TGTGCCAGCAGCTTACTCGGTCGTAAAGAGACCCAGTACTTC.

V and J are TRBV18 and TRBJ1-5; D uncertain. Deletions cut 4 bases from V and 3 bases from J, with 19 bases between. The CDR3 sequence is 17 residues long. Germline V gives CDR1 KGHSH, CDR2 LQKENI. In nucleotides, the CDR3 is TGTGCCAGCTCACAGGTTCCCACGGGAGGGATCAATCAGCCCCAGCATTTT. Translated: CASSQVPTGGINQPQHF.

V is TRBV6-1 and J is TRBJ2-3; a weak D match, TRBD1 (5 bases). This CDR3 spans 18 amino acids. In germline, CDR1 is MNHNS, CDR2 SASEGT. The V and J ends lost 1 base and 2 bases respectively, with 19 bases between them. This chain's CDR3 is CASSEVTLGAKPTDTQYF. The CDR3, as DNA: TGTGCCAGCAGTGAAGTGACGCTTGGGGCTAAACCCACAGATACGCAGTATTTT.

The chain combines TRBV13 with TRBJ2-7, with TRBD1 matching 7 bases. With 4 bases clipped from V and 4 bases from J, the junction kept 7 bases outside the gene matches. This CDR3 has 14 amino acids. The germline V gene has CDR1 PRHDT and CDR2 FYEKMQ (reference sequence). DNA for the CDR3: TGTGCCAGCAGCTCTCGACAGGGTTGGTACGAGCAGTACTTC. It codes for CASSSRQGWYEQYF.

This clone was detected only a few times. This chain connects TRBV14 to TRBJ1-5; D is uncertain. Germline CDR1 reads SGHDN; CDR2 reads FVKESK. V lost 0 bases to trimming and J lost 5 bases, with 2 bases between them. This CDR3 has 12 residues. The CDR3 region is CASSQEDQPQHF. CDR3 DNA sequence: TGTGCCAGCAGCCAAGAAGATCAGCCCCAGCATTTT.

This chain connects TRBV7-2 to TRBJ2-3, with D perhaps being TRBD1 or TRBD2 (5 bases each). CDR1 and CDR2 from the germline V gene are SGHTA and FQGNSA. The CDR3 runs to 14 residues. Trimming removed 5 bases from V and 3 bases from J, with 12 bases in between. CDR3 in DNA: TGTGCCAGCAGCCCCCGATGGGGGACAGATACGCAGTATTTT. Encoded protein: CASSPRWGTDTQYF. The entire variable domain, with the rest obtained from reference TRBV7-2 and TRBJ2-3, is as follows: GAGVSQSPSNKVTEKGKDVELRCDPISGHTALYWYRQSLGQGLEFLIYFQGNSAPDKSGLPSDRFSAERTGGSVSTLTIQRTQQEDSAVYLCASSPRWGTDTQYFGPGTRLTVL.

This clone was found once. This chain joins TRBV10-3 and TRBJ2-7, with 7 bases that match TRBD2. CDR3 length equals 15 residues. With V trimmed by 5 bases and J by 3 bases, 10 bases remained unmatched. Germline values: CDR1 ENHRY, CDR2 SYGVKD. CDR3 sequence: CAISLRGGHHYEQYF. The CDR3 nucleotides read TGTGCCATCAGTCTTCGCGGGGGTCACCACTACGAGCAGTACTTC.

The chain recombines TRBV7-9 with TRBJ1-2; D not certain. CDR1 is SEHNR, CDR2 FQNEAQ, per germline (reference sequence). The CDR3 sequence is 12 residues long. Between the trimmed V and J ends, which lost 6 bases and 1 base, there was a span of 6 bases. In DNA form, the CDR3 reads TGTGCCAGCAGAGGGAGTAACTATGGCTACACCTTC. Protein: CASRGSNYGYTF.

The chain combines TRBV29-1 with TRBJ2-1; 9 bases are a match to TRBD2. J was trimmed by 5 bases and V by 0 bases; bases with no gene match: 8. Germline-derived CDR1 and CDR2 are SQVTM and ANQGSEA. The CDR3 totals 16 residues. The CDR3 nucleotides read TGCAGCGTTGAAGATCGAATTAGCGGGAGTAACAATGAGCAGTTCTTC. It codes for CSVEDRISGSNNEQFF.

The chain's CDR3 is CASSQLTTPSEQYF. The CDR3 DNA follows: TGCGCCAGCAGCCAATTAACGACCCCTTCCGAGCAGTACTTC. The chain recombines TRBV4-1 with TRBJ2-7, with no clear D. Germline CDR1 reads MGHRA; CDR2 reads YSYEKL. The CDR3 has 14 residues. V dropped 2 bases and J dropped 6 bases, with 14 bases sitting between them.

V gene TRBV11-3 combines with J gene TRBJ1-5; D is possibly TRBD1 (5 bases). The CDR3 totals 14 residues. The V and J ends lost 0 bases and 2 bases respectively, with 5 bases between them. In germline, CDR1 is SGHNT, CDR2 YENEEA. The CDR3 region has the DNA TGTGCCAGCAGCTTAGACAGGGGCAATCAGCCCCAGCATTTT. This encodes CASSLDRGNQPQHF.

This clone was found a few times. V and J are TRBV9 and TRBJ2-1; unclear D gene. The germline CDR1 and CDR2 sequences are SGDLS and YYNGEE. There are 12 residues in the CDR3. V was trimmed by 7 bases and J by 4 bases, leaving 9 bases between them. The CDR3 DNA reads TGTGCCAGCGGCGGAGCATACAATGAGCAGTTCTTC. Encoded protein: CASGGAYNEQFF.

The chain combines TRBV29-1 with TRBJ1-1; 8 bases line up with TRBD1. Germline V lookup: CDR1 SQVTM, CDR2 ANQGSEA. The V and J ends lost 7 bases and 1 base, in that order; junction bases with no gene match: 5. The CDR3 contains 13 residues. As DNA, the CDR3 is TGCAGCGCCCCCGGGACAGGGAACACTGAAGCTTTCTTT. Amino acids: CSAPGTGNTEAFF. Full variable domain (missing parts from reference TRBV29-1 and TRBJ1-1): SAVISQKPSRDICQRGTSLTIQCQVDSQVTMMFWYRQQPGQSLTLIATANQGSEATYESGFVIDKFPISRPNLTFSTLTVSNMSPEDSSIYLCSAPGTGNTEAFFGQGTRLTVV.

The chain combines TRBV7-2 with TRBJ2-7; 7 nucleotides match TRBD1. Per the germline V gene, CDR1 is SGHTA and CDR2 is FQGNSA. The junction had 10 bases not matched to a gene; V was cut back by 5 bases and J by 3 bases. CDR3 size: 15 residues. The CDR3 nucleotides are TGTGCCAGCAGCACCACCGGGACAGCACTCTACGAGCAGTACTTC. Translation: CASSTTGTALYEQYF.

This sequence joins TRBV10-2 and TRBJ2-1; D is unresolved. Looked up from germline, CDR1 is WSHSY and CDR2 is SAAADI. This CDR3 is 11 amino acids long. With 3 bases removed from V and 13 bases from J, the gap between germline ends came to 10 bases. The CDR3 region has the DNA TGCGCCAGCAGTGACTGGGGAAGCCAGTTCTTC. As protein: CASSDWGSQFF.

This clone was picked up a small number of times. This sequence joins TRBV7-2 and TRBJ2-1; D ambiguous. This CDR3 is 14 amino acids long. Germline V lookup: CDR1 SGHTA, CDR2 FQGNSA. Trimming shortened V by 5 bases and J by 6 bases, and 14 bases separated the two germline ends. This CDR3 reads CASSLRPAANEQFF. CDR3 nucleotide sequence: TGTGCCAGCAGCCTAAGACCGGCAGCCAATGAGCAGTTCTTC.

The CDR3 coding sequence is TGTGCCAGCAGCAAACAGGGGGGGGATGGCTACACCTTC. Amino acids: CASSKQGGDGYTF. The chain uses TRBV21-1 and TRBJ1-2. TRBV21-1 is listed as a pseudogene. The CDR3 spans 13 residues.

The genes are TRBV13 and TRBJ2-7; 8 nucleotides align to TRBD2. The J segment lost 4 bases and the V segment lost 5 bases, leaving 13 bases of the junction unmatched. The CDR3 spans 16 residues. The germline V gene encodes CDR1 PRHDT and CDR2 FYEKMQ (reference sequence). The CDR3 loop reads CASSGGTSGRGYEQYF. The DNA for the CDR3 is TGTGCCAGCAGCGGGGGGACAAGCGGGAGAGGATACGAGCAGTACTTC.

This clone was seen only a few times. V and J are TRBV7-2 and TRBJ1-4; 9 bases map to TRBD1. The trim removed 5 bases at V and 10 bases at J, leaving 11 bases unmatched. CDR1 is SGHTA, CDR2 FQGNSA, per germline. The CDR3 covers 15 residues. CDR3: CASSPGGQGGGKLFF. CDR3 coding DNA: TGTGCCAGCAGCCCGGGGGGACAGGGCGGTGGAAAACTGTTTTTT.

The chain is built from TRBV7-8 and TRBJ2-7; no firm D call. This CDR3 spans 12 amino acids. The germline V gene has CDR1 SGHVS and CDR2 FQNEAQ. V was shortened by 8 bases and J by 6 bases, with 14 bases between the two germline ends. CDR3 loop: CASSRFLREQYF. CDR3 DNA sequence: TGTGCCAGCTCACGGTTCCTACGCGAGCAGTACTTC.

V usage is TRBV4-2 and J usage is TRBJ2-7, with 10 nucleotides matching TRBD1. The CDR3 sequence is 16 residues long. The V gene end was trimmed by 1 base and the J gene end by 7 bases; junction bases not matched to a gene: 10. Per germline, CDR1 LGHNA and CDR2 YNFKEQ. CDR3: CASSQGLGQGVLEQYF. In nucleotides, the CDR3 is TGTGCCAGCAGCCAAGGACTAGGACAGGGGGTTCTTGAGCAGTACTTC.

The V gene is TRBV25-1, the J gene TRBJ1-1; tentatively, D is TRBD1 (5 bases). V lost 3 bases and J lost 6, with 14 bases in between. Germline loops: CDR1 MGHDK, CDR2 SYGVNS. This CDR3 has 14 amino acids. This CDR3 is CASSDLRGGSEAFF. The CDR3 region has the DNA TGTGCCAGCAGTGATTTGAGGGGAGGCTCTGAAGCTTTCTTT. The complete variable domain, with remaining parts taken from reference TRBV25-1 and TRBJ1-1, reads EADIYQTPRYLVIGTGKKITLECSQTMGHDKMYWYQQDPGMELHLIHYSYGVNSTEKGDLSSESTVSRIRTEHFPLTLESARPSHTSQYLCASSDLRGGSEAFFGQGTRLTVV.

This clone has just one count. The J gene is TRBJ2-5, the V gene TRBV6-5, with TRBD2 identical over 14 bases. V lost 0 bases to trimming and J lost 5 bases; unmatched junction nucleotides: 2. Germline V gene data show CDR1 as MNHEY and CDR2 as SVGAGI. The CDR3 consists of 16 residues. The CDR3 region has the DNA TGTGCCAGCAGTTACTCCGGACTAGCGGGAGGTGAGACCCAGTACTTC. It is translated as CASSYSGLAGGETQYF.